The T cell receptor beta chain described here comes from a study of spatial heterogeneity in lung cancer. Study-level results: For expanded intratumoral alpha and beta TCRs, counts tracked tumor mutation counts.

In TCRdb, the 5' RACE reads were re-called with MiXCR into one record per CDR3 protein. Among about 3,400 distinct CDR3 sequences, 5% to 7% were seen once, and the ten largest hold about a sixth. Germline CDR1 reads SGHTA; CDR2 reads FQGTGA. The CDR3 extends over 12 amino acids. V lost 5 bases, J lost 2 bases, and 5 bases lay in between. Relative to its sample, this clonotype is medium-sized (0.01 to 0.1%). Its antigen remains unidentified. Time point: sample taken at primary tumor resection. Unsorted whole RNA from tumor, nontumor lung or frozen PBMC underwent sequencing. The input for sequencing was lung tumor tissue, taken at surgery. The sequence was obtained from a female donor with early-stage non-small cell lung cancer. This chain joins TRBV7-3 and TRBJ2-3, with D hard to call. The CDR3 here is CASSPNTDTQYF. The CDR3 DNA is TGTGCCAGCAGCCCGAACACAGATACGCAGTATTTT.